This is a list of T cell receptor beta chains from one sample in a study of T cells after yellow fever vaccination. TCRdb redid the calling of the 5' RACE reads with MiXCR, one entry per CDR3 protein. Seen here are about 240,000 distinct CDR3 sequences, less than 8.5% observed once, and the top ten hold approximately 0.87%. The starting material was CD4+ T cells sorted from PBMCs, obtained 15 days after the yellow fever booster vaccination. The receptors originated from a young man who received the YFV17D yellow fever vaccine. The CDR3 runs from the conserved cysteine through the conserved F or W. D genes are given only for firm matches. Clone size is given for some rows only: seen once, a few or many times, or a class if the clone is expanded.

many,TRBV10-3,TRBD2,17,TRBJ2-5,CAIRPGLAGEGQETQYF,TGTGCCATCAGGCCGGGACTAGCGGGAGAAGGGCAAGAGACCCAGTACTTC
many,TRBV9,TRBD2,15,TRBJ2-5,CASSVSGGGVETQYF,TGTGCCAGCAGCGTCTCGGGAGGCGGAGTAGAGACCCAGTACTTC
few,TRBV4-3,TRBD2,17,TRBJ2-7,CASSQGGSGSWVYEQYF,TGCGCCAGCAGCCAAGGGGGCAGCGGGAGCTGGGTCTACGAGCAGTACTTC
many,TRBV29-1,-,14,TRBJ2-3,CSVLGSFDTDTQYF,TGCAGCGTTTTAGGGTCCTTCGACACAGATACGCAGTATTTT
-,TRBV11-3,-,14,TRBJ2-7,CASSLGSDSYEQYF,TGTGCCAGCAGCTTAGGAAGTGATTCCTACGAGCAGTACTTC
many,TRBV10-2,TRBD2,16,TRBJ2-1,CASSLGGLDVYNEQFF,TGCGCCAGCAGTCTGGGAGGGCTGGATGTTTACAATGAGCAGTTCTTC
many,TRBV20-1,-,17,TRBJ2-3,CSALLSIPGSRTDTQYF,TGCAGTGCGCTACTCTCAATCCCCGGTTCCCGCACAGATACGCAGTATTTT
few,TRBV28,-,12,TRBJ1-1,CASRPGGSEAFF,TGTGCCAGCAGACCGGGGGGTAGTGAAGCTTTCTTT
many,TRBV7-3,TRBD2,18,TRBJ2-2,CASSLAGTSGSYTGELFF,TGTGCCAGCAGCTTAGCCGGGACTAGCGGGAGCTACACCGGGGAGCTGTTTTTT
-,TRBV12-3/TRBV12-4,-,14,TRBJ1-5,CANGRTDSNQPQHF,TGTGCCAATGGTAGGACGGATAGCAATCAGCCCCAGCATTTT
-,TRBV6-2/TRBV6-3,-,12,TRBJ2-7,CAEEGPPYEQYF,TGTGCGGAGGAGGGGCCCCCCTACGAGCAGTACTTC
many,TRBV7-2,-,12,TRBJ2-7,CASSWDLSEQYF,TGTGCCAGCAGCTGGGACTTGTCCGAGCAGTACTTC
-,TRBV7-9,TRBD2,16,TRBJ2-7,CASSPAGLAGFYEQYF,TGTGCCAGCAGCCCCGCGGGACTAGCGGGATTTTACGAGCAGTACTTC
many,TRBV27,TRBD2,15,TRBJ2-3,CASGNGRGDTDTQYF,TGTGCCAGCGGGAACGGGAGGGGGGACACAGATACGCAGTATTTT
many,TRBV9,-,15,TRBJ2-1,CASSVGSLGKGEQFF,TGTGCCAGCAGCGTAGGGAGCCTCGGCAAAGGGGAGCAGTTCTTC
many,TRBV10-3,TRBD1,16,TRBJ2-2,CAISDGTGEMIGELFF,TGTGCCATCAGTGATGGGACAGGGGAAATGATCGGGGAGCTGTTTTTT
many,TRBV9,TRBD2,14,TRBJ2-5,CASSAGLATETQYF,TGTGCCAGCAGCGCGGGACTAGCAACTGAGACCCAGTACTTC
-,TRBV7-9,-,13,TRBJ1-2,CASNRGSTYGYTF,TGTGCCAGCAATAGGGGGAGTACCTATGGCTACACCTTC
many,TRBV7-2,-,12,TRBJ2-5,CASSLGSETQYF,TGTGCCAGCAGCTTAGGCTCAGAGACCCAGTACTTC
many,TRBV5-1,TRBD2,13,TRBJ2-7,CASSKREAYEQYF,TGCGCCAGCAGTAAGCGGGAGGCCTACGAGCAGTACTTC
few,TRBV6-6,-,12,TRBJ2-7,CASSYELYEQYF,TGTGCCAGCAGTTACGAGCTCTACGAGCAGTACTTC
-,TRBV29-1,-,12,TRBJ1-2,CSVEDPIGGYTF,TGCAGCGTTGAAGACCCAATTGGCGGCTACACCTTC
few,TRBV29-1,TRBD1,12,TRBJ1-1,CSVGQGNTEAFF,TGCAGCGTCGGACAGGGGAACACTGAAGCTTTCTTT
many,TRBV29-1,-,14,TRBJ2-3,CSTIQGGSTDTQYF,TGCAGCACGATACAAGGAGGTAGCACAGATACGCAGTATTTT
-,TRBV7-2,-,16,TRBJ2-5,CASSQTGSHGLWAQYF,TGTGCCAGCAGCCAAACGGGGTCACACGGGCTGTGGGCCCAGTACTTC
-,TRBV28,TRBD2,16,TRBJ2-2,CASSLSSGRIAGELFF,TGTGCCAGCAGTTTAAGTAGCGGGAGGATCGCCGGGGAGCTGTTTTTT
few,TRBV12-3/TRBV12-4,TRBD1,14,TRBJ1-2,CASSFSTGGYGYTF,TGTGCCAGCAGTTTCTCGACAGGGGGCTATGGCTACACCTTC
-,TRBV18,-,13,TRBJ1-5,CASSLTRDPPQHF,TGTGCCAGCTCACTTACCCGAGATCCGCCCCAGCATTTT
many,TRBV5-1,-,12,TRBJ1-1,CASSKNSLEAFF,TGCGCCAGCAGCAAAAACAGCCTTGAAGCTTTCTTT
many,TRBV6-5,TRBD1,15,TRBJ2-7,CASSSSGQGTYEQYF,TGTGCCAGCAGTAGCTCGGGACAGGGGACCTACGAGCAGTACTTC